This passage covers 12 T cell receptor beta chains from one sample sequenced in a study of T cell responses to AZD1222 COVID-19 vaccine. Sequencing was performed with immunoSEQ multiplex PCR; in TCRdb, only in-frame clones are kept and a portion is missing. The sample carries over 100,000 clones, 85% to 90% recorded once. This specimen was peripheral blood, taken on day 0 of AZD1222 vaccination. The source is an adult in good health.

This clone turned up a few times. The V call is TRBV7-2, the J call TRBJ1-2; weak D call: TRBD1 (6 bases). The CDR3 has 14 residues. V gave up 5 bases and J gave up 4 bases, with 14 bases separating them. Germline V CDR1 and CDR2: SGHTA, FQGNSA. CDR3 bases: TGTGCCAGCAGCCCCCAGGGGTTCGGCTATGGCTACACCTTC. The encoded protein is CASSPQGFGYGYTF. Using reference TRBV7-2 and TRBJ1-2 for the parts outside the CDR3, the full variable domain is GAGVSQSPSNKVTEKGKDVELRCDPISGHTALYWYRQSLGQGLEFLIYFQGNSAPDKSGLPSDRFSAERTGGSVSTLTIQRTQQEDSAVYLCASSPQGFGYGYTFGSGTRLTVV.

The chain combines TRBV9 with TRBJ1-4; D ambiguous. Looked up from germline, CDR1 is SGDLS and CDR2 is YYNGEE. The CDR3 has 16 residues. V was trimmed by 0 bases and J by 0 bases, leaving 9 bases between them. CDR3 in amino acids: CASSVGVIPTNEKLFF. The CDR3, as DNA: TGTGCCAGCAGCGTAGGGGTCATTCCAACTAATGAAAAACTGTTTTTT.

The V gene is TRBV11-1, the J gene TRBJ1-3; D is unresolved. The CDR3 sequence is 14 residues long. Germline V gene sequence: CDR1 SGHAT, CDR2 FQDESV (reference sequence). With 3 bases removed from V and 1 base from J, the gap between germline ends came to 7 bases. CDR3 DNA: TGTGCCAGCAGCTTGAAGGGATCTGGAAACACCATATATTTT. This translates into CASSLKGSGNTIYF.

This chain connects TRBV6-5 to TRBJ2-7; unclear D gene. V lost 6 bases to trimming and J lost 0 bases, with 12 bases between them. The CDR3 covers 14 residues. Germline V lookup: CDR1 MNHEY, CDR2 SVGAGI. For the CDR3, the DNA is TGTGCCAGCAGCTCCGGGCACACCTCCTACGAGCAGTACTTC. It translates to CASSSGHTSYEQYF.

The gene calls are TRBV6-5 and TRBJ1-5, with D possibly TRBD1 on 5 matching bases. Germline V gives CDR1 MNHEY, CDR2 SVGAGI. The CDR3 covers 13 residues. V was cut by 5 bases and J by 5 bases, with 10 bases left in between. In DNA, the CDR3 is TGTGCCAGCAGTCCCGACAGAGATCAGCCCCAGCATTTT. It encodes CASSPDRDQPQHF.

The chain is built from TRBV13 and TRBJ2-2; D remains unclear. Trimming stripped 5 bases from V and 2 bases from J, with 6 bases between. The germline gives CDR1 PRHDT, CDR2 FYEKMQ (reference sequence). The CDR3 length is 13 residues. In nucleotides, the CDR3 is TGTGCCAGCAGCCTGATAAACACCGGGGAGCTGTTTTTT. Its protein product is CASSLINTGELFF.

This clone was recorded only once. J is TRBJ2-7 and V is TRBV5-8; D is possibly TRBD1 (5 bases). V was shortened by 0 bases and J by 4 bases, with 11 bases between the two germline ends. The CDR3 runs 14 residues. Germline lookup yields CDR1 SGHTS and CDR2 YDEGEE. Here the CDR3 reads CASSLGTTGYEQYF. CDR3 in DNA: TGTGCCAGCAGCTTGGGTACTACAGGATACGAGCAGTACTTC.

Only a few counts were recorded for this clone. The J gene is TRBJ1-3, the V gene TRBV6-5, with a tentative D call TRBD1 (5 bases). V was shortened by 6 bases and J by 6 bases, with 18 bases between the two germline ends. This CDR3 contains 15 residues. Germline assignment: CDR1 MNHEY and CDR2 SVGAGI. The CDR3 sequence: CASSGGQRSKNTIYF. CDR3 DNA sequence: TGTGCCAGCAGCGGCGGACAACGATCGAAAAACACCATATATTTT.

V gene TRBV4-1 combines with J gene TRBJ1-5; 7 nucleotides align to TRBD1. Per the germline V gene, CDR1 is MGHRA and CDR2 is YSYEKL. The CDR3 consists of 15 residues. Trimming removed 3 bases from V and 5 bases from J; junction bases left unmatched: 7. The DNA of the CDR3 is TGCGCCAGCAGCCAGGCCGACAGGGTCGATCAGCCCCAGCATTTT. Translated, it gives CASSQADRVDQPQHF.

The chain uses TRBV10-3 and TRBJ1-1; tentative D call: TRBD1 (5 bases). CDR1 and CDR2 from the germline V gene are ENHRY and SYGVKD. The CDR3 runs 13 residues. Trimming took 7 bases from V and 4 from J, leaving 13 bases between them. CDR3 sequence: CAITWEGSTEAFF. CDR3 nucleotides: TGTGCCATCACCTGGGAGGGGAGCACTGAAGCTTTCTTT.

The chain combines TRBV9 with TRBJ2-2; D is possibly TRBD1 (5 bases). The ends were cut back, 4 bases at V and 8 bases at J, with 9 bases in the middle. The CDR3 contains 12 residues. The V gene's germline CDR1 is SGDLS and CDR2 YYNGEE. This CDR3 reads CASSPKGGELFF. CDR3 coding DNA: TGTGCCAGCAGCCCTAAGGGGGGGGAGCTGTTTTTT.

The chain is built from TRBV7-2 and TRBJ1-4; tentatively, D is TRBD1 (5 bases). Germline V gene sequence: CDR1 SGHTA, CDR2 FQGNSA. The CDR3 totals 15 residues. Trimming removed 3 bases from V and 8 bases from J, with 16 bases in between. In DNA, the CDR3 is TGTGCCAGCAGCTTTGTGGCGGGGGGAGGGGAAAAACTGTTTTTT. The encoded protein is CASSFVAGGGEKLFF.